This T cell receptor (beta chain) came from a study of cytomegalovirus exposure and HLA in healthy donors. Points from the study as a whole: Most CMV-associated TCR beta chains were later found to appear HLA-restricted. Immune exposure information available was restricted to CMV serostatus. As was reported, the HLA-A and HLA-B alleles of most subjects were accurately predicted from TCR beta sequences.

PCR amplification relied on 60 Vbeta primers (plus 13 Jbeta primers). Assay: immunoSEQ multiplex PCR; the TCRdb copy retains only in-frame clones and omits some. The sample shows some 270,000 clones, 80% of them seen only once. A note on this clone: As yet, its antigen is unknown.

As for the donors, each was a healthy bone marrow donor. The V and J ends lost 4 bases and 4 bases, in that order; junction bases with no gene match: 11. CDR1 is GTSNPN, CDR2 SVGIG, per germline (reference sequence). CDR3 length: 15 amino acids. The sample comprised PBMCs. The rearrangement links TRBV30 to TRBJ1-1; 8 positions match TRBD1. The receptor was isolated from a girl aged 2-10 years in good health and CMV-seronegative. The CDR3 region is CAWTKYRGGVTEAFF. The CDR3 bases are TGTGCCTGGACCAAATACAGGGGGGGGGTCACTGAAGCTTTCTTT.